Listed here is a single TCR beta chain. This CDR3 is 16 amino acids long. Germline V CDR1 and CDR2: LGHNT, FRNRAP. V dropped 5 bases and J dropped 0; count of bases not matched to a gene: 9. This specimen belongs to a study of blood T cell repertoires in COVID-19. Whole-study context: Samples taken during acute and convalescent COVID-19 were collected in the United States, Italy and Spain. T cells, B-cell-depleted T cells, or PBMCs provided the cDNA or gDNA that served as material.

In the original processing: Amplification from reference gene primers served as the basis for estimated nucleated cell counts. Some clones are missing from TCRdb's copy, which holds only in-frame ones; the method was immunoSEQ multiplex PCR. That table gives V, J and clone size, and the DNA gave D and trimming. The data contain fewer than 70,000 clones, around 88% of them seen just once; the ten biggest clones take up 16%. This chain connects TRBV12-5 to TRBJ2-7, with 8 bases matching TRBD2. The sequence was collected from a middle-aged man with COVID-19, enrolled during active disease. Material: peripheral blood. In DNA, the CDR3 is TGTGCTAGTGGTCCCGGGGGGGCGGATAGCTCCTACGAGCAGTACTTC. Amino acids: CASGPGGADSSYEQYF.